The source of this TCR beta chain is a study of blood T cell repertoires in COVID-19. About the study: Recovered status in Cohort 3 required two negative PCRs, clearance, or symptom resolution. PBMCs, B-cell-depleted T cells, or T cells provided the cDNA or gDNA that made up the material.

The germline V gene encodes CDR1 MGHRA and CDR2 YSYEKL. This CDR3 is built from 14 residues. Across roughly 25 US areas, participants ranged in age from about 18 to 100 years. About this clone: One end of the junction does not line up with germline, which may come from a read error.

Authors' data handling: Amplification from reference gene primers served as the basis for estimated nucleated cell counts. Repertoires were generated with immunoSEQ multiplex PCR, while TCRdb's copy carries only in-frame clones and drops some. The V and J calls and the clone size are those of that table, but D and trimming were determined from the DNA. The sample includes over 110,000 clones, approximately 87% of them seen just once. The chain combines TRBV4-1 with TRBJ2-7; TRBD1 agrees at 11 bases. The sequence came from a man in his fifties or sixties in a cohort exposed to, infected with or recovered from COVID-19 (not recorded which). Sample: PBMCs or T cells enriched from blood (not recorded which). The CDR3 here is CASSQGQGAGEQYF. DNA for the CDR3: TGCGCCAGCAGTCAAGGACAGGGGGCAGGGGAGCAGTACTTC.